The 28 T cell receptor beta chains presented below share a single source sample, sequenced in a study of beta chain features in type 1 diabetes. TCRB transcripts that were expressed got sequenced, as all of the isolated RNA had been reverse transcribed. This table comes from immunoSEQ multiplex PCR, and its TCRdb copy is limited to in-frame clones, with some not included. The top ten hold around 0.66% of the sample, which has 300,000 to 450,000 clones, 9.6% seen once. Findings and limits, study-wide: Type 1 diabetes patients showed a moderate but significant shortening of TCRB CDR3s in all four CD4+ subsets.

Antigens of these TCRs are unknown. Source material: central memory CD4+ T cells from blood. The receptors originated from a man aged 30-40 years with type 1 diabetes.

The chain employs TRBV19 and TRBJ2-3; D remains unclear. Between the trimmed V and J ends, which lost 10 bases and 1 base, there was a span of 9 bases. The CDR3 consists of 12 residues. The germline V gene has CDR1 LNHDA and CDR2 SQIVND (reference sequence). DNA for the CDR3: TGTGCCACCCGATTGGGCACAGATACGCAGTATTTT. Translated: CATRLGTDTQYF.

The V gene is TRBV7-6, the J gene TRBJ2-2, with 9 bases identical to TRBD2. The CDR3 extends over 16 amino acids. Germline CDR1 is SGHVS and CDR2 is FNYEAQ. With V trimmed by 1 base and J by 4 bases, 4 bases remained unmatched. As DNA, the CDR3 is TGTGCCAGCAGCTTAGAATCGGGACTAGCCACCGGGGAGCTGTTTTTT. It is translated as CASSLESGLATGELFF. The variable domain in full, completed from reference TRBV7-6 and TRBJ2-2, reads GAGVSQSPRYKVTKRGQDVALRCDPISGHVSLYWYRQALGQGPEFLTYFNYEAQQDKSGLPNDRFSAERPEGSISTLTIQRTEQRDSAMYRCASSLESGLATGELFFGEGSRLTVL.

This clone was counted between two and nine times. The gene calls are TRBV2 and TRBJ2-5; D might be TRBD1 (6 bases). Between the trimmed V and J ends, which lost 2 bases and 0 bases, there was a span of 7 bases. The CDR3 consists of 14 residues. The germline V gene has CDR1 SNHLY and CDR2 FYNNEI. CDR3 amino acids: CASSEWTDQETQYF. In nucleotides, the CDR3 is TGTGCCAGCAGTGAATGGACAGACCAAGAGACCCAGTACTTC.

This clone occurred once. The chain links TRBV12-2 to TRBJ2-3; the table's D call of TRBD2 was not tested on the DNA. TRBV12-2 is termed a pseudogene. This CDR3 has 14 residues. The CDR3 loop is CASQAGTSTDTQYF. CDR3 DNA sequence: TGTGCCAGTCAAGCGGGCACTAGCACAGATACGCAGTATTTT.

A few counts support this clone. Other nucleotide sequences from this sample produce the same CDR3. V is TRBV20-1 and J is TRBJ1-6, with unresolved D. From germline, CDR1 is DFQATT and CDR2 SNEGSKA (reference sequence). The CDR3 covers 11 residues. For the CDR3, the DNA is TGCAGCGCAGCCTATAATTCACCCCTCCACTTT. The encoded protein is CSAAYNSPLHF.

The J gene is TRBJ2-5, the V gene TRBV2; D possibly corresponds to TRBD2 (5 bases). Germline V gives CDR1 SNHLY, CDR2 FYNNEI. V was trimmed by 3 bases and J by 7 bases, leaving 15 bases between them. The CDR3 sequence is 14 residues long. Written as DNA, the CDR3 is TGTGCCAGCAGTGAGTACGGGATCACCGGGACCCAGTACTTC. Translation: CASSEYGITGTQYF. The whole variable domain, filled in from reference TRBV2 and TRBJ2-5, reads EPEVTQTPSHQVTQMGQEVILRCVPISNHLYFYWYRQILGQKVEFLVSFYNNEISEKSEIFDDQFSVERPDGSNFTLKIRSTKLEDSAMYFCASSEYGITGTQYFGPGTRLLVL.

The sample holds a few counts of this clone. V and J are TRBV28 and TRBJ2-7; 8 bases map to TRBD1. CDR3 length equals 15 residues. Germline loops: CDR1 MDHEN, CDR2 SYDVKM. The junction had 8 bases not matched to a gene; V was cut back by 4 bases and J by 3 bases. The CDR3 here is CASSSGQGSGYEQYF. In DNA form, the CDR3 reads TGTGCCAGCAGTTCAGGACAGGGCTCGGGCTACGAGCAGTACTTC.

A few counts support this clone. The sample contains more than one DNA sequence encoding this CDR3. The chain links TRBV11-2 to TRBJ2-3; 12 nucleotides agree with TRBD2. V was pared by 3 bases and J by 0 bases, with 1 base of the junction left unmatched. This CDR3 is 16 amino acids long. Germline values: CDR1 SGHAT, CDR2 FQNNGV. CDR3 sequence (DNA): TGTGCCAGCAGCTTGGGGACTAGCGGGAGCACAGATACGCAGTATTTT. Translation: CASSLGTSGSTDTQYF.

This clone was observed a few times. This chain uses TRBV27 with TRBJ2-3; unclear D gene. The CDR3 extends over 13 amino acids. Germline lookup yields CDR1 MNHEY and CDR2 SMNVEV (reference sequence). V dropped 3 bases and J dropped 2 bases, with 6 bases sitting between them. CDR3 sequence (DNA): TGTGCCAGCAGTTTTACACCCACAGATACGCAGTATTTT. Residues: CASSFTPTDTQYF.

The rearrangement links TRBV9 to TRBJ1-1; D call uncertain. V gave up 2 bases and J gave up 2 bases, with 7 bases separating them. CDR1 and CDR2 (germline): SGDLS, YYNGEE. The CDR3 is 13 residues long. CDR3 loop: CASSVRLNTEAFF. DNA for the CDR3: TGTGCCAGCAGCGTCAGACTAAACACTGAAGCTTTCTTT.

CDR3 sequence: CASSLGPVRLAVTGELFF. The CDR3 coding sequence is TGTGCCAGCAGCTTAGGACCCGTACGACTAGCGGTCACCGGGGAGCTGTTTTTT. The chain couples TRBV7-9 to TRBJ2-2; 9 positions match TRBD2. Germline-derived CDR1 and CDR2 are SEHNR and FQNEAQ (reference sequence). There are 18 residues in the CDR3. V was clipped by 1 base and J by 4 bases; unmatched bases: 10.

This clone was picked up a small number of times. This chain connects TRBV5-1 to TRBJ2-5; D unclear. Germline-derived CDR1 and CDR2 are SGHRS and YFSETQ. CDR3 length: 14 residues. The V end was cut by 1 base, the J end by 7 bases, with 14 bases between. The CDR3 protein is CASSLQTSPPTQYF. CDR3 sequence (DNA): TGCGCCAGCAGCTTGCAAACGTCCCCTCCGACCCAGTACTTC.

Notes on this clone: One base separates it from a far larger clone, so it is likely a read error. CDR3: CASSLVGAQLDGYTF. The CDR3 DNA sequence: TGTGCTAGCAGCTTAGTGGGGGCCCAGCTAGATGGCTACACCTTC. The chain is built from TRBV7-7 and TRBJ1-2; D possibly corresponds to TRBD1 (6 bases). The CDR3 has 15 residues. Germline CDR1 and CDR2: SSHAT and FNYEAQ (reference sequence).

This clone showed up just a few times. This sequence joins TRBV5-8 and TRBJ2-4; a weak D match, TRBD1 (6 bases). CDR1 and CDR2 from the germline V gene are SGHTS and YDEGEE. The V gene lost 6 bases and the J gene lost 6 bases, with 22 bases spanning the gap. The CDR3 has 16 residues. The CDR3 DNA is TGTGCCAGCAACCGAGTTACACAGGGAGAAGGAAACATTCAGTACTTC. Translating gives CASNRVTQGEGNIQYF. Combining the CDR3 with reference TRBV5-8 and TRBJ2-4 gives the whole variable domain EAGVTQSPTHLIKTRGQQATLRCSPISGHTSVYWYQQALGLGLQFLLWYDEGEERNRGNFPPRFSGRQFPNYSSELNVNALELEDSALYLCASNRVTQGEGNIQYFGAGTRLSVL.

This clone was found a few times. The J gene is TRBJ2-3, the V gene TRBV2; 11 positions agree with TRBD2. In germline, CDR1 is SNHLY, CDR2 FYNNEI. Trimming took 7 bases from V and 4 from J; bases not matched to a gene: 1. The CDR3 length is 13 residues. CDR3 loop: CASKLAGADTQYF. In nucleotides, the CDR3 is TGTGCCAGCAAACTAGCGGGAGCAGATACGCAGTATTTT. Supplemented by reference TRBV2 and TRBJ2-3, the full variable domain reads EPEVTQTPSHQVTQMGQEVILRCVPISNHLYFYWYRQILGQKVEFLVSFYNNEISEKSEIFDDQFSVERPDGSNFTLKIRSTKLEDSAMYFCASKLAGADTQYFGPGTRLTVL.

In its sample, this clone was seen a few times. The V call is TRBV7-3, the J call TRBJ2-2; D ambiguous. Germline CDR1 reads SGHTA; CDR2 reads FQGTGA. The CDR3 is made up of 14 amino acids. Trimming took 2 bases from V and 1 from J, leaving 5 bases between them. The CDR3: CASSLDGNTGELFF. The CDR3 nucleotides are TGTGCCAGCAGCTTAGACGGGAACACCGGGGAGCTGTTTTTT.

There are a few counts of this clone. V and J are TRBV11-2 and TRBJ1-1, with 8 bases identical to TRBD1. V lost 0 bases to trimming and J lost 2 bases; unmatched junction nucleotides: 2. The CDR3 has 15 residues. CDR1 and CDR2 (germline): SGHAT, FQNNGV. In DNA, the CDR3 is TGTGCCAGCAGCTTAGACAGGGGGCCCAACACTGAAGCTTTCTTT. Translated, it gives CASSLDRGPNTEAFF. The entire variable domain, with the rest obtained from reference TRBV11-2 and TRBJ1-1, is as follows: EAGVAQSPRYKIIEKRQSVAFWCNPISGHATLYWYQQILGQGPKLLIQFQNNGVVDDSQLPKDRFSAERLKGVDSTLKIQPAKLEDSAVYLCASSLDRGPNTEAFFGQGTRLTVV.

This chain links TRBV14 with TRBJ2-1; D possibly matches TRBD1 or TRBD2 (5 bases each). Germline CDR1 reads SGHDN; CDR2 reads FVKESK. This CDR3 region has 16 residues. With 4 bases removed from V and 0 bases from J, the gap between germline ends came to 13 bases. The CDR3 DNA sequence: TGTGCCAGCAGCCCCGGGGCAGCCAGCTCCTACAATGAGCAGTTCTTC. This translates into CASSPGAASSYNEQFF.

The CDR3 protein is CASSPGGQGPTYEQYF. In DNA, the CDR3 is TGTGCCAGCTCACCAGGAGGACAGGGCCCCACCTACGAGCAGTACTTC. The rearrangement uses TRBV18 and TRBJ2-7, with TRBD1 matching over 8 bases. V lost 2 bases and J lost 2; bases outside the gene matches: 8. In germline, CDR1 is KGHSH, CDR2 LQKENI. This CDR3 is built from 16 residues.

This clone was observed a handful of times. The J gene is TRBJ2-6, the V gene TRBV29-1, with TRBD1 matching over 10 bases. Germline values: CDR1 SQVTM, CDR2 ANQGSEA. This CDR3 contains 17 residues. The V gene end was trimmed by 5 bases and the J gene end by 4 bases; junction bases not matched to a gene: 11. The CDR3 sequence: CSVPRQGAMFGANVLTF. The CDR3 DNA is TGCAGCGTTCCCAGACAGGGGGCGATGTTCGGGGCCAACGTCCTGACTTTC.

In its sample, this clone was seen a few times. The chain is built from TRBV7-2 and TRBJ1-2; D gene ambiguous. V lost 5 bases and J 1 base, leaving 11 bases between the germline ends. Germline CDR1 reads SGHTA; CDR2 reads FQGNSA. The CDR3 totals 14 residues. This chain's CDR3 is CASSLDPYNYGYTF. CDR3 bases: TGTGCCAGCAGCCTTGACCCGTATAACTATGGCTACACCTTC.

The rearrangement links TRBV28 to TRBJ2-7, with 9 bases that match TRBD2. Per germline, CDR1 MDHEN and CDR2 SYDVKM. V was pared by 2 bases and J by 4 bases, with 0 bases of the junction left unmatched. The CDR3 is made up of 13 amino acids. This CDR3 reads CASSLSGRYEQYF. DNA of the CDR3: TGTGCCAGCAGTTTAAGCGGGAGGTACGAGCAGTACTTC.

In its sample, this clone was seen a few times. The chain combines TRBV18 with TRBJ2-7; unclear D gene. This CDR3 is 14 amino acids long. With 3 bases removed from V and 2 bases from J, the gap between germline ends came to 11 bases. From germline, CDR1 is KGHSH and CDR2 LQKENI. The CDR3 coding sequence is TGTGCCAGCTCACCCCAGGCCCTTGCCTACGAGCAGTACTTC. Translating it yields CASSPQALAYEQYF.

The CDR3 loop reads CASSQGRSGGLDGANVLTF. DNA of the CDR3: TGTGCCAGCAGCCAAGGCCGGAGCGGGGGCTTAGATGGGGCCAACGTCCTGACTTTC. V and J are TRBV14 and TRBJ2-6; TRBD2 matches at 8 bases. Per germline, CDR1 SGHDN and CDR2 FVKESK. V shed 1 base and J 3 bases; nucleotides not matched to a gene: 11. This CDR3 has 19 residues.

This clone came up a few times. The chain recombines TRBV7-8 with TRBJ2-5; weak D call: TRBD1 (6 bases). The V gene's germline CDR1 is SGHVS and CDR2 FQNEAQ. The V end was cut by 7 bases, the J end by 4 bases, with 13 bases between. CDR3 length equals 13 residues. CDR3 region: CASTDRTAETQYF. In DNA form, the CDR3 reads TGTGCCAGCACAGACAGGACGGCAGAGACCCAGTACTTC.

This clone was observed at least ten times. The chain carries TRBV9 and TRBJ1-1; the D gene is possibly TRBD1 (5 bases). CDR1 is SGDLS, CDR2 YYNGEE, per germline. The CDR3 totals 13 residues. Deletions cut 2 bases from V and 4 bases from J, with 9 bases between. The CDR3 sequence is CASSVGGFTEAFF. CDR3 coding DNA: TGTGCCAGCAGCGTTGGGGGGTTCACTGAAGCTTTCTTT.

This clone was counted between two and nine times. The chain has TRBV4-3 and TRBJ1-1; the match to TRBD1 covers 8 bases. CDR3 length: 15 residues. The junction had 2 bases not matched to a gene; V was cut back by 1 base and J by 1 base. CDR1 and CDR2 from the germline V gene are LGHNA and YSLEER. The CDR3 nucleotides are TGCGCCAGCAGCCAAGCCGGGACAGGGAACACTGAAGCTTTCTTT. As protein: CASSQAGTGNTEAFF.

This clone was found many times. This chain links TRBV5-1 with TRBJ2-7, with 8 bases fitting TRBD2. V trimming: 4 bases; J trimming: 3 bases; junction bases outside the gene matches: 9. The CDR3 totals 15 residues. Germline V lookup: CDR1 SGHRS, CDR2 YFSETQ. In DNA, the CDR3 is TGCGCCAGCAGCCTGACAGCGGGAGCATACTACGAGCAGTACTTC. This codes for CASSLTAGAYYEQYF.